This passage covers 5 T cell receptor beta chains from one sample sequenced in a study of cytomegalovirus exposure and HLA in healthy donors. A multiplex PCR was run with 60 Vbeta primers and 13 Jbeta primers. Only in-frame clones appear in the TCRdb table, and some are missing; sequencing was by immunoSEQ multiplex PCR. The table records about 83,000 clones, 60% to 85% of them present only once. Sample: PBMCs. The receptors originated from a young man in good health and CMV-seropositive.

Regarding this clone: Sequence at one end of the junction differs from germline and may be a read error. The rearrangement links TRBV5-6 to TRBJ2-7; 13 positions agree with TRBD2. This CDR3 spans 13 amino acids. Germline CDR1 reads SGHDT; CDR2 reads YYEEEE. As DNA, the CDR3 is TGTGCCAGCAGCTTGTGGGGACTAGCGGGATCTCACTTC. Its translation is CASSLWGLAGSHF.

A single count supports this clone. This chain links TRBV19 with TRBJ1-1, with a tentative D call TRBD1 (5 bases). Trimming took off 5 bases at V and 3 bases at J, with 13 bases between the two ends. CDR1 LNHDA and CDR2 SQIVND come from the germline V gene (reference sequence). This CDR3 comprises 14 residues. CDR3 bases: TGTGCCAGTAGTCCTAGACAGACAGACACTGAAGCTTTCTTT. Amino acid sequence: CASSPRQTDTEAFF.

The rearrangement uses TRBV29-1 and TRBJ1-2, with TRBD1 as a possible D gene (5 bases). Between the trimmed V and J ends, which lost 7 bases and 8 bases, there was a span of 14 bases. Germline CDR1 SQVTM, CDR2 ANQGSEA. The CDR3 loop spans 11 amino acids. Here the CDR3 reads CSGSGDWGYTF. CDR3 DNA sequence: TGCAGCGGGTCGGGGGACTGGGGCTACACCTTC.

The chain links TRBV6-5 to TRBJ2-7; tentatively, D is TRBD1 (6 bases). The CDR3 sequence is 13 residues long. Germline assignment: CDR1 MNHEY and CDR2 SVGAGI. Trimming shortened V by 8 bases and J by 2 bases, and 13 bases separated the two germline ends. This CDR3 reads CASRRDTAYEQYF. In DNA form, the CDR3 reads TGTGCCAGCCGCCGGGACACAGCCTACGAGCAGTACTTC.

The chain links TRBV13 to TRBJ1-1, with D perhaps matching TRBD1 (5 bases). Germline values: CDR1 PRHDT, CDR2 FYEKMQ (reference sequence). Trimming took off 6 bases at V and 8 bases at J, with 10 bases between the two ends. CDR3 length equals 11 residues. Here the CDR3 DNA reads TGTGCCAGCAGTATCACAGGAGAAGCTTTCTTT. Encoded protein: CASSITGEAFF.